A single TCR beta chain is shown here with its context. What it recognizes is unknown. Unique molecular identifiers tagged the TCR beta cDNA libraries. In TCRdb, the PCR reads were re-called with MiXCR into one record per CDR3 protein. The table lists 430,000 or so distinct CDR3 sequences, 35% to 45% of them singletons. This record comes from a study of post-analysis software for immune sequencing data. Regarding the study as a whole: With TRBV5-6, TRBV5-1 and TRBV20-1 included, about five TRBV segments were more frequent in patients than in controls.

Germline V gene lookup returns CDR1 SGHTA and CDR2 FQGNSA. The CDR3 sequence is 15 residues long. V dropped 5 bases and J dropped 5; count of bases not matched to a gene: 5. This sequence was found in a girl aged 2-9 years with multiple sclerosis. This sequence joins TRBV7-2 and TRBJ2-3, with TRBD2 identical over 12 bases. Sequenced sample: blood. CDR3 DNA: TGTGCCAGCAGCAGGACTAGCGGGGTGGGAGATACGCAGTATTTT. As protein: CASSRTSGVGDTQYF.